This TCR beta chain was sequenced during a study of OX40 agonist ivuxolimab in advanced cancers. Study overall: A mean age of approximately 58 years, range roughly 20 to 85, was recorded, and 70% to 85% were male.

Study-wide results and caveats: At 0.1 to 3.0 mg/kg and by week 6, CD4+ and CD8+ T cells in the blood had expanded clonally.

Germline V gives CDR1 SNHLY, CDR2 FYNNEI. Trimming cost V 3 bases and J 3 bases, with 9 bases left between them. The CDR3 contains 14 residues. Produced via immunoSEQ multiplex PCR; TCRdb's table is partial and in-frame only. In the table there are about 94,000 clones, more than 75% of which are singletons. Blood samples were obtained at baseline, cycle 4 day 1, and cycle 7 day 1. This clone turned up a few times. Its antigen is still unknown. The source of this sequence is an adult with an advanced solid tumor such as melanoma, head and neck, liver or kidney cancer. This specimen was CD4+ or CD8+ T cells sorted from blood, taken in a trial of the OX40 agonist ivuxolimab. The gene calls are TRBV2 and TRBJ1-5; TRBD1 might be the D (6 bases). The chain's CDR3 is CASSDRTVNQPQHF. For the CDR3, the DNA is TGTGCCAGCAGTGATCGGACAGTCAATCAGCCCCAGCATTTT.